This passage covers 25 T cell receptor beta chains from one sample sequenced in a study of T cell responses to AZD1222 COVID-19 vaccine (dated by TCRdb to about 2021). To prepare the library, the immunoSEQ multiplex PCR assay was applied. Not all clones reach the TCRdb copy of this immuneACCESS table, which keeps in-frame sequences only. Checked studies attribute under half of the gap to unresolved V genes and leave the rest unexplained. The sample table on file contains around 140,000 clones. The ten largest clones take up over 2% of the sample. The time point label of this sample denotes: baseline before first vaccination. The sample comprised peripheral blood. The receptors were gathered from an adult in good health.

This rearrangement joins TRBV5-6 to TRBJ1-2; 7 bases are shared with TRBD1. The length of the CDR3 is 14 residues. Germline V lookup: CDR1 SGHDT, CDR2 YYEEEE. Unmatched junction bases numbered 4, after V lost 0 bases and J lost 5 bases. This CDR3 reads CASSLGTGIYGYTF. In DNA, the CDR3 is TGTGCCAGCAGCTTGGGGACAGGCATATATGGCTACACCTTC. The entire variable domain, with the rest obtained from reference TRBV5-6 and TRBJ1-2, is as follows: DAGVTQSPTHLIKTRGQQVTLRCSPKSGHDTVSWYQQALGQGPQFIFQYYEEEERQRGNFPDRFSGHQFPNYSSELNVNALLLGDSALYLCASSLGTGIYGYTFGSGTRLTVV.

The chain links TRBV9 to TRBJ1-1, with 7 positions matching TRBD1. Germline assignment: CDR1 SGDLS and CDR2 YYNGEE. Germline trimming cut 4 bases from V and 1 base from J; bases unmatched to any gene: 4. The CDR3 consists of 14 residues. CDR3 sequence reads: CASSTRQGNTEAFF. The CDR3 DNA reads TGTGCCAGCAGCACCAGACAGGGGAACACTGAAGCTTTCTTT.

The J gene is TRBJ1-1, the V gene TRBV19; D unresolved. This CDR3 comprises 14 residues. The V end was cut by 4 bases, the J end by 4 bases, with 13 bases between. Per germline, CDR1 LNHDA and CDR2 SQIVND (reference sequence). CDR3: CASSTWARGTEAFF. The CDR3 bases are TGTGCCAGTAGTACATGGGCCCGGGGCACTGAAGCTTTCTTT.

This chain connects TRBV4-2 to TRBJ1-2; 7 bases are a match to TRBD1. This CDR3 comprises 15 residues. Germline V gene sequence: CDR1 LGHNA, CDR2 YNFKEQ. J lost 7 bases, V lost 4 bases, and 12 bases had no gene match. The CDR3 spells CASSPEVTGVIGYTF. The CDR3 region has the DNA TGTGCCAGCAGCCCTGAAGTCACAGGGGTGATTGGCTACACCTTC.

The V and J genes are TRBV7-2 and TRBJ1-2; the match to TRBD1 covers 9 bases. Germline V CDR1 and CDR2: SGHTA, FQGNSA. Trimming at V came to 8 bases and at J to 2 bases, leaving 0 bases not matched to a gene. The CDR3 totals 12 residues. The CDR3 DNA is TGTGCCAGCGGACAGGGGAACTATGGCTACACCTTC. Translation: CASGQGNYGYTF.

The chain uses TRBV10-1 and TRBJ1-6; D is ambiguous. The germline CDR1 and CDR2 sequences are WNHNN and SYGVQD (reference sequence). The CDR3 extends over 13 amino acids. V lost 3 bases, J lost 7 bases, and 7 bases lay in between. The CDR3 region is CASSEGYNSPLHF. CDR3 nucleotides: TGCGCCAGCAGTGAAGGGTACAATTCACCCCTCCACTTT.

The chain joins TRBV9 to TRBJ2-1; no definite D call. Germline loops: CDR1 SGDLS, CDR2 YYNGEE. The CDR3 extends over 13 amino acids. The germline V and J ends were trimmed by 2 bases and 5 bases, with 8 bases remaining between them. The DNA for the CDR3 is TGTGCCAGCAGCGTTGACACTAACAATGAGCAGTTCTTC. Translated, it gives CASSVDTNNEQFF.

J is TRBJ1-1 and V is TRBV28; D may be TRBD1 (5 bases). The length of the CDR3 is 13 residues. Germline CDR1 MDHEN, CDR2 SYDVKM. V gave up 3 bases and J gave up 5 bases, with 10 bases separating them. This CDR3 reads CASSLGGGTEAFF. The CDR3 DNA is TGTGCCAGCAGTTTGGGGGGAGGAACTGAAGCTTTCTTT.

The J gene is TRBJ1-5, the V gene TRBV29-1, with D perhaps matching TRBD1 (5 bases). This CDR3 is 14 amino acids long. With 6 bases removed from V and 5 bases from J, the gap between germline ends came to 17 bases. From germline, CDR1 is SQVTM and CDR2 ANQGSEA. CDR3 protein: CSVPPLWDHQPQHF. Written as DNA, the CDR3 is TGCAGCGTCCCACCCCTGTGGGACCATCAGCCCCAGCATTTT.

Comment on this clone: The junction does not match germline at one end; this may be a read error. V usage is TRBV28 and J usage is TRBJ1-6; 7 positions match TRBD1. CDR3 size: 13 residues. Germline values: CDR1 MDHEN, CDR2 SYDVKM. The CDR3 loop reads CASSTLTPGQTSF. The CDR3 region has the DNA TGTGCCAGCAGCACCCTCACCCCGGGACAGACAAGCTTT.

The gene calls are TRBV28 and TRBJ1-2; D is possibly TRBD1 (5 bases). This CDR3 spans 13 amino acids. The V and J ends lost 5 bases and 7 bases respectively, with 14 bases between them. Germline CDR1 reads MDHEN; CDR2 reads SYDVKM. CDR3: CASSLGGIGGYTF. As DNA, the CDR3 is TGTGCCAGCAGTCTGGGGGGAATTGGTGGCTACACCTTC.

The chain employs TRBV15 and TRBJ2-2; 11 positions match TRBD1. The CDR3 is made up of 17 amino acids. Germline-derived CDR1 and CDR2 are LNHNV and YYDKDF (reference sequence). With 4 bases clipped from V and 4 bases from J, the junction kept 8 bases outside the gene matches. CDR3: CATSKSTGTGGTGELFF. The CDR3, as DNA: TGTGCCACCAGCAAAAGTACCGGGACAGGGGGCACCGGGGAGCTGTTTTTT.

The chain recombines TRBV4-2 with TRBJ1-2, with 11 positions matching TRBD1. V trimming: 1 base; J trimming: 7 bases; junction bases outside the gene matches: 8. The CDR3 consists of 16 residues. Germline V lookup: CDR1 LGHNA, CDR2 YNFKEQ. DNA of the CDR3: TGTGCCAGCAGCCAAGTGTTCCCCGGGACAGGGGGTGGCTACACCTTC. Translated: CASSQVFPGTGGGYTF.

This chain links TRBV6-5 with TRBJ2-2, with D unresolved. CDR3 length: 12 amino acids. CDR1 MNHEY and CDR2 SVGAGI come from the germline V gene. Trimming stripped 2 bases from V and 6 bases from J, with 4 bases between. The CDR3 DNA follows: TGTGCCAGCAGTTACGTTGCCGGGGAGCTGTTTTTT. Protein sequence: CASSYVAGELFF.

This chain links TRBV4-1 with TRBJ1-5, with D maybe TRBD1 (5 bases). This CDR3 contains 16 residues. V shed 0 bases and J shed 6 bases, with 15 bases lying between them. Per the germline V gene, CDR1 is MGHRA and CDR2 is YSYEKL. The CDR3 DNA is TGCGCCAGCAGCCAAGAACCAACAGGTTCGGGTCAGCCCCAGCATTTT. Its translation is CASSQEPTGSGQPQHF.

This rearrangement joins TRBV6-5 to TRBJ2-7; D gene unclear. Germline V lookup: CDR1 MNHEY, CDR2 SVGAGI. Trimming removed 6 bases from V and 0 bases from J, with 3 bases in between. The CDR3 covers 11 residues. The CDR3 DNA reads as TGTGCCAGCAGGGCCTCCTACGAGCAGTACTTC. Protein sequence: CASRASYEQYF.

This chain connects TRBV7-9 to TRBJ1-1; tentatively, D is TRBD1 (5 bases). Per the germline V gene, CDR1 is SEHNR and CDR2 is FQNEAQ (reference sequence). Trimming shortened V by 6 bases and J by 4 bases, and 18 bases separated the two germline ends. The CDR3 runs to 15 residues. Written as DNA, the CDR3 is TGTGCCAGCAGGGGCGGCAGGGACGGTAGCACTGAAGCTTTCTTT. Amino acid sequence: CASRGGRDGSTEAFF.

This sequence joins TRBV4-2 and TRBJ1-5; D gene uncertain. The CDR3 runs 15 residues. Germline V lookup: CDR1 LGHNA, CDR2 YNFKEQ. V lost 0 bases and J 4 bases, leaving 10 bases between the germline ends. CDR3: CASSQDFTENQPQHF. As DNA, the CDR3 is TGTGCCAGCAGCCAAGATTTCACAGAAAATCAGCCCCAGCATTTT.

The genes are TRBV7-3 and TRBJ2-7; D perhaps matches TRBD1 (6 bases). Germline CDR1 reads SGHTA; CDR2 reads FQGTGA. The V and J ends lost 6 bases and 1 base respectively, with 13 bases between them. CDR3 size: 14 residues. This chain's CDR3 is CASSLGRGSYEQYF. The CDR3 nucleotides are TGTGCCAGCAGTCTAGGAAGGGGGTCCTACGAGCAGTACTTC.

V is TRBV11-1 and J is TRBJ1-2, with D unresolved. This CDR3 comprises 14 residues. V lost 5 bases and J lost 0, with 10 bases in between. Germline values: CDR1 SGHAT, CDR2 FQDESV (reference sequence). The CDR3 here is CASSPAGSNYGYTF. The CDR3 bases are TGTGCCAGCAGCCCTGCTGGATCTAACTATGGCTACACCTTC.

The J gene is TRBJ1-2, the V gene TRBV19; D not certain. CDR3 size: 15 residues. The V gene's germline CDR1 is LNHDA and CDR2 SQIVND (reference sequence). Trimming shortened V by 3 bases and J by 2 bases, and 13 bases separated the two germline ends. This CDR3 is CASSIRQNPNYGYTF. CDR3 coding DNA: TGTGCCAGTAGTATCAGACAAAATCCCAACTATGGCTACACCTTC.

This chain uses TRBV9 with TRBJ2-2; 9 positions agree with TRBD1. The CDR3 sequence is 17 residues long. Trimming removed 0 bases from V and 3 bases from J; junction bases left unmatched: 6. The V gene's germline CDR1 is SGDLS and CDR2 YYNGEE. CDR3 nucleotides: TGTGCCAGCAGCGTAGCACAGGGGGCTATATACACCGGGGAGCTGTTTTTT. Residues: CASSVAQGAIYTGELFF.

The V call is TRBV5-4, the J call TRBJ1-4, with D tentatively TRBD1 (5 bases). V was trimmed by 1 base and J by 8 bases, leaving 12 bases between them. Germline V lookup: CDR1 SGHNT, CDR2 YYREEE (reference sequence). This CDR3 has 14 amino acids. CDR3 nucleotide sequence: TGTGCCAGCAGCTTGTGGGGAGGGGACGAAAAACTGTTTTTT. It translates to CASSLWGGDEKLFF.

The rearrangement links TRBV7-9 to TRBJ2-2; 8 bases map to TRBD2. V gave up 11 bases and J gave up 3 bases; unmatched junction bases: 5. In germline, CDR1 is SEHNR, CDR2 FQNEAQ (reference sequence). This CDR3 region has 13 residues. CDR3 DNA sequence: TGTGCCTACGGTAGCGGGGACACCGGGGAGCTGTTTTTT. Residues: CAYGSGDTGELFF.

The rearrangement joins TRBV7-6 to TRBJ2-2; D is ambiguous. The CDR3 is 17 amino acids. CDR1 and CDR2 (germline): SGHVS, FNYEAQ. V was clipped by 4 bases and J by 0 bases, with 15 bases between them. The CDR3 is CASSSRTASPNTGELFF. The CDR3, as DNA: TGTGCCAGCAGCTCCCGAACAGCTTCCCCGAACACCGGGGAGCTGTTTTTT.